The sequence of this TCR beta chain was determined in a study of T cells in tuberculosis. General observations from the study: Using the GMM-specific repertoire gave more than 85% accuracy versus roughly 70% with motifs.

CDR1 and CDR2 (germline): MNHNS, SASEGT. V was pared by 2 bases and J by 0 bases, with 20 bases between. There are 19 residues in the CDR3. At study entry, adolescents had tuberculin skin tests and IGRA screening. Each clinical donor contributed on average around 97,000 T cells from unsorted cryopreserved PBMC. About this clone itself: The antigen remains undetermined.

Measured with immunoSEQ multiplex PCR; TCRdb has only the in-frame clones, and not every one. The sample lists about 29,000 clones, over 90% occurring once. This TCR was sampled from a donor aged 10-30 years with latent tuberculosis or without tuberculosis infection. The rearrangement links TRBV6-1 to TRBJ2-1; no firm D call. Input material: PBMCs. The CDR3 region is CASSERSVARPSSYNEQFF. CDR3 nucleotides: TGTGCCAGCAGTGAAAGGTCCGTGGCGCGGCCTAGCTCCTACAATGAGCAGTTCTTC.